This T cell receptor (beta chain) was recorded in a study of stem cell transplantation in POMP-related autoinflammatory disease. Turning to the study itself: The study hypothesized thymoproteasome defects skew the TRB repertoire via impaired CD8+ selection. Findings and caveats of the study: Patients with PRAID showed a restricted number of unique TRB V-J gene pairings. A trend toward lower repertoire diversity and greater clonality appeared in every analyzed T-cell subset of PRAID patients.

PRAID combined immunodeficiency and autoinflammation. Here immunoSEQ multiplex PCR was the method, and the copy in TCRdb shows in-frame clones only, minus some. The sample holds approximately 30,000 clones, just over 85% seen once. With respect to this clone: Its target is not known.

The TCR was taken from a human donor with POMP-related autoinflammation and immune dysregulation (PRAID). The sample consisted of CD4+ T cells from PBMCs, taken before stem cell transplantation.

CDR3 loop: CASSLDGGTDTQYF. Here the CDR3 DNA reads TGTGCCAGCAGCTTAGACGGGGGAACAGATACGCAGTATTTT. The chain employs TRBV11-1 and TRBJ2-3, with D possibly matching TRBD2 (6 bases). CDR3 length: 14 residues. V shed 1 base and J shed 3 bases, with 8 bases lying between them. Germline lookup yields CDR1 SGHAT and CDR2 FQDESV (reference sequence).